The 3 T cell receptor beta chains listed next were all sequenced from one sample in a study of T cells in Graves' hyperthyroidism and ophthalmopathy. TCR beta CDR3 regions were amplified from RNA. The HTBI primer set served for first-round RT-PCR of the TCR CDR3. One entry per CDR3 protein results from TCRdb running MiXCR on the multiplex PCR reads. The table has 300,000 to 400,000 distinct CDR3 sequences, roughly 21% seen once; the top ten hold about 50%. The specimen sequenced was blood. Source of these receptors: a woman in her fifties or sixties with Graves' hyperthyroidism.

This clonotype was recorded at least ten times. The chain uses TRBV28 and TRBJ2-6; 9 nucleotides agree with TRBD2. This CDR3 is 16 amino acids long. In germline, CDR1 is MDHEN, CDR2 SYDVKM. J lost 0 bases, V lost 6 bases, and 3 bases had no gene match. The CDR3 nucleotides read TGTGCCAGCAGAGCTAGCGGGACCTCTGGGGCCAACGTCCTGACTTTC. Translating gives CASRASGTSGANVLTF.

This clonotype turned up a few times. The J gene is TRBJ2-1, the V gene TRBV5-6; no definite D call. This CDR3 contains 11 residues. Germline loops: CDR1 SGHDT, CDR2 YYEEEE. The V end lost 0 bases, the J end lost 13 bases, and 8 bases lay between the germline ends. The CDR3 DNA reads as TGTGCCAGCAGCTTGGAAGGCCACCAGTTCTTC. Encoded protein: CASSLEGHQFF.

This clonotype came up many times. CDR3 sequence reads: CASSLDGGSSYNEQFF. Written as DNA, the CDR3 is TGTGCCAGCAGCTTAGATGGGGGGAGTTCCTACAATGAGCAGTTCTTC. The chain links TRBV7-8 to TRBJ2-1; D is possibly TRBD2 (6 bases). Germline CDR1 reads SGHVS; CDR2 reads FQNEAQ. This CDR3 contains 16 residues. Trimming left V 1 base short and J 1 base short, with 11 bases between.